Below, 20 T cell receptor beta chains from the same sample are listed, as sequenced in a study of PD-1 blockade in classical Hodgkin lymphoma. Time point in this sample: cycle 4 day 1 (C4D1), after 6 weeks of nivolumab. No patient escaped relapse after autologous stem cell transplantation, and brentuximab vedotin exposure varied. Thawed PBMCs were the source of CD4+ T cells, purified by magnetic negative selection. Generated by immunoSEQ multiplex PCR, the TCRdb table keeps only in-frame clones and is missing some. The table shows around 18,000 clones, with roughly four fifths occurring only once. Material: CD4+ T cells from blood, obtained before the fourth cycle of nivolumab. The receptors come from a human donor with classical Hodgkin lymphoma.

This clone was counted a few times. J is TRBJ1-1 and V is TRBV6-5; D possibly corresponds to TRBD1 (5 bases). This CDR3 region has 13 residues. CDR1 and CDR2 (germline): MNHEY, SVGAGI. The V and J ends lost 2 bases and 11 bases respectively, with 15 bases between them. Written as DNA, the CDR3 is TGTGCCAGCAGTTACGTAGACAGTGGTTCGGCTTTCTTT. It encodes CASSYVDSGSAFF.

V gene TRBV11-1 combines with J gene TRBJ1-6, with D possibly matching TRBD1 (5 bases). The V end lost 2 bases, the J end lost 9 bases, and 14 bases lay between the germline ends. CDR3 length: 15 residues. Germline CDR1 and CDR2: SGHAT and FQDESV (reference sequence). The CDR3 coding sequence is TGTGCCAGCAGCTTATTCGATATGACAGTTTCACCCCTCCACTTT. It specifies CASSLFDMTVSPLHF.

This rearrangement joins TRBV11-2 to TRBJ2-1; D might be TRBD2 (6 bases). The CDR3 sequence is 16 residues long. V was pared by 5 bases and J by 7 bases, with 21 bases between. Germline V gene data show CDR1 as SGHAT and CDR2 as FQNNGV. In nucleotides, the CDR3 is TGTGCCAGCAGCCGGAAGGGAGGCCGACAGATGAATGAGCAGTTCTTC. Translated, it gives CASSRKGGRQMNEQFF.

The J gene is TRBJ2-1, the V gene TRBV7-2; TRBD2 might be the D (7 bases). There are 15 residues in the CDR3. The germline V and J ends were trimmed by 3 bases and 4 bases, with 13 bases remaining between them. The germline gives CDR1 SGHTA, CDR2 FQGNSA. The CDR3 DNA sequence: TGTGCCAGCAGCTTCAGCAGGGGAGGGTACAATGAGCAGTTCTTC. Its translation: CASSFSRGGYNEQFF.

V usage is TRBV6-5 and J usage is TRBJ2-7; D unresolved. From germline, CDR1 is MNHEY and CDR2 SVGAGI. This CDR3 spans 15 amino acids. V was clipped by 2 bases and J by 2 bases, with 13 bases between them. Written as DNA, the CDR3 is TGTGCCAGCAGTTACGACACAGCCGCCACCTACGAGCAGTACTTC. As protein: CASSYDTAATYEQYF.

The CDR3 DNA reads TGCGCCAGCAGCTTGGCCGGCGGGGACACAGATACGCAGTATTTT. Translating it yields CASSLAGGDTDTQYF. The chain employs TRBV5-1 and TRBJ2-3; the D gene is possibly TRBD2 (6 bases). Trimming shortened V by 0 bases and J by 2 bases, and 10 bases separated the two germline ends. The V gene's germline CDR1 is SGHRS and CDR2 YFSETQ. The CDR3 covers 15 residues.

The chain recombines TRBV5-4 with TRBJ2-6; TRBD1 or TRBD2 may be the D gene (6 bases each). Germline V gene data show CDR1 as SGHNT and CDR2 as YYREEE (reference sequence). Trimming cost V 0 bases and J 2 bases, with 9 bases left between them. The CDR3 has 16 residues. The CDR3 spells CASSLEGGAGANVLTF. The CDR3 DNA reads TGTGCCAGCAGCTTGGAGGGGGGCGCTGGGGCCAACGTCCTGACTTTC.

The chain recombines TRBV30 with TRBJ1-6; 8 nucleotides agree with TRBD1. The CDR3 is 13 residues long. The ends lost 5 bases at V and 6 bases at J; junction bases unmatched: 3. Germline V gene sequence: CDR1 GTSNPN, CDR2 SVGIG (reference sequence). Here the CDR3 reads CAWGGQVNSPLHF. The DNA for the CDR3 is TGTGCCTGGGGGGGACAGGTTAATTCACCCCTCCACTTT. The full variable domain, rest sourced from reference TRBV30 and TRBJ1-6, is SQTIHQWPATLVQPVGSPLSLECTVEGTSNPNLYWYRQAAGRGLQLLFYSVGIGQISSEVPQNLSASRPQDRQFILSSKKLLLSDSGFYLCAWGGQVNSPLHFGNGTRLTVT.

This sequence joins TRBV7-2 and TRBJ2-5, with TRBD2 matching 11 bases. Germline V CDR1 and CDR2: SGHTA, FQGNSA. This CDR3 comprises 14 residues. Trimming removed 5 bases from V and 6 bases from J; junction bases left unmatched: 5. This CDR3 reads CASSPGLAGKTQYF. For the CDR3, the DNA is TGTGCCAGCAGCCCCGGACTAGCGGGCAAGACCCAGTACTTC.

The CDR3 is CASSPDTDTQYF. CDR3 coding DNA: TGTGCCAGCAGCCCAGACACAGATACGCAGTATTTT. The chain has TRBV7-8 and TRBJ2-3; D is undetermined. Germline assignment: CDR1 SGHVS and CDR2 FQNEAQ. The CDR3 totals 12 residues. The germline V and J ends were trimmed by 5 bases and 2 bases, with 5 bases remaining between them.

The DNA for the CDR3 is TGTGCCAGCAGCTTCCGGGACGGAGAAGCTTTCTTT. Translating gives CASSFRDGEAFF. The chain carries TRBV11-3 and TRBJ1-1; D possibly corresponds to TRBD1 (5 bases). CDR1 is SGHNT, CDR2 YENEEA, per germline. This CDR3 is built from 12 residues. V was cut by 3 bases and J by 8 bases, with 10 bases left in between.

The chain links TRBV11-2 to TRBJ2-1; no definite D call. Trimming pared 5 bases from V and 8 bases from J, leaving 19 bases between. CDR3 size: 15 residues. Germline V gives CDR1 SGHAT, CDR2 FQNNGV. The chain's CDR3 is CASSLLLTETHEQFF. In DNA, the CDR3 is TGTGCCAGCAGCCTCCTCTTAACCGAGACCCATGAGCAGTTCTTC.

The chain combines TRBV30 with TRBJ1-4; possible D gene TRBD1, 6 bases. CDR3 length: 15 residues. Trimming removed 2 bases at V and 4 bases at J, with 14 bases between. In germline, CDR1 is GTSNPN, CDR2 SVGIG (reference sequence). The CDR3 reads CAWSTPTGDNEKLFF. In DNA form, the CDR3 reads TGTGCCTGGAGTACGCCGACAGGCGATAATGAAAAACTGTTTTTT.

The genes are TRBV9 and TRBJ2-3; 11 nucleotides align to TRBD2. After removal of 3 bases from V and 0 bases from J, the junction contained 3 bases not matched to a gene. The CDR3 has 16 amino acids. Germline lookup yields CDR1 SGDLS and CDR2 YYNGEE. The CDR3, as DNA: TGTGCCAGCAGCGCGGGACTAGCGGAAAGCACAGATACGCAGTATTTT. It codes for CASSAGLAESTDTQYF.

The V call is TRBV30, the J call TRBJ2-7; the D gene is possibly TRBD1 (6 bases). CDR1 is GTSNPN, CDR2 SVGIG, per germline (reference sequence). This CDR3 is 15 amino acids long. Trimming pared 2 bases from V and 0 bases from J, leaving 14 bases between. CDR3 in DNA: TGTGCCTGGAGTTTACAGGGTTACAGCTCCTACGAGCAGTACTTC. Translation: CAWSLQGYSSYEQYF.

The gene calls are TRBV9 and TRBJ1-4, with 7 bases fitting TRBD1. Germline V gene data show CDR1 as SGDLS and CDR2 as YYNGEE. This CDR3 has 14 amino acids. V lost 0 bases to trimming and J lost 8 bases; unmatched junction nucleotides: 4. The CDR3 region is CASSVGTGVEKLFF. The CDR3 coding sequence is TGTGCCAGCAGCGTAGGGACAGGCGTCGAAAAACTGTTTTTT. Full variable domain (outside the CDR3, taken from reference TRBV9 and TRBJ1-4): DSGVTQTPKHLITATGQRVTLRCSPRSGDLSVYWYQQSLDQGLQFLIQYYNGEERAKGNILERFSAQQFPDLHSELNLSSLELGDSALYFCASSVGTGVEKLFFGSGTQLSVL.

The CDR3 reads CASALGSEAFF. The CDR3 DNA sequence: TGTGCCAGCGCCCTGGGGTCTGAAGCTTTCTTT. The rearrangement links TRBV25-1 to TRBJ1-1; D not certain. V dropped 8 bases and J dropped 6 bases, with 10 bases sitting between them. Germline CDR1 and CDR2: MGHDK and SYGVNS. The CDR3 is 11 residues long.

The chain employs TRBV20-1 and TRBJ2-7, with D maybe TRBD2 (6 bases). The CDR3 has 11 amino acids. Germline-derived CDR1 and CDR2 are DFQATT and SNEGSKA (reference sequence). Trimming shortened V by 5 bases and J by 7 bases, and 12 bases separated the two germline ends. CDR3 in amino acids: CSAAAGPEQYV. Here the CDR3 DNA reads TGCAGTGCTGCAGCGGGTCCGGAGCAGTACGTC.

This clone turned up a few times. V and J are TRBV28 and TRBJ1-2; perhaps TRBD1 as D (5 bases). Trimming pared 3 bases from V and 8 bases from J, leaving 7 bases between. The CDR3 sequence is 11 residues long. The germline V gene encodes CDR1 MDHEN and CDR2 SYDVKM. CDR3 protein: CASSLAGGYTF. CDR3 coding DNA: TGTGCCAGCAGTTTGGCAGGGGGCTACACCTTC.

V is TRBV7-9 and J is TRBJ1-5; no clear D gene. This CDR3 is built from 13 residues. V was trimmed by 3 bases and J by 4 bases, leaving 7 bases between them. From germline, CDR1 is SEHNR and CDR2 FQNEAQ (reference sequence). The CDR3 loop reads CASSLTSNQPQHF. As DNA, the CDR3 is TGTGCCAGCAGCTTGACCTCAAATCAGCCCCAGCATTTT.